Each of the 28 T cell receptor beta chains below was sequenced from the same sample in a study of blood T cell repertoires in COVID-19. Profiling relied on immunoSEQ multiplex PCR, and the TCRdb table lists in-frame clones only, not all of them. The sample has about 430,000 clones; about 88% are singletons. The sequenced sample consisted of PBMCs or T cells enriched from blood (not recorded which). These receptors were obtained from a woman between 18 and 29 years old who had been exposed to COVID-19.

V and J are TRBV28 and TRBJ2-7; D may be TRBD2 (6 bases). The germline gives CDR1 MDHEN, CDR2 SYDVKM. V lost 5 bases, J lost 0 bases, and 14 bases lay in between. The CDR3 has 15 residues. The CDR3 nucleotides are TGTGCCAGCAGTCCGATAGCGGAGGACTCCTACGAGCAGTACTTC. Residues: CASSPIAEDSYEQYF.

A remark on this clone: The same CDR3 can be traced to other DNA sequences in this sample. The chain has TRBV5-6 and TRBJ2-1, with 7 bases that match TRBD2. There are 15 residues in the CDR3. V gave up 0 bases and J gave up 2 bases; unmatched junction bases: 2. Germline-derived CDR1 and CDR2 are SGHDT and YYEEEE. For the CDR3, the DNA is TGTGCCAGCAGCTTGGGGGGAGGGCCCTACAATGAGCAGTTCTTC. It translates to CASSLGGGPYNEQFF.

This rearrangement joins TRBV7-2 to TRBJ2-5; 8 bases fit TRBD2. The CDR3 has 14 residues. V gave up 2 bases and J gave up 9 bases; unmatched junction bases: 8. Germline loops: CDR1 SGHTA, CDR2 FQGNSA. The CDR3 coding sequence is TGTGCCAGCAGCTTACGCCACGGGGGGGACGCCCAGTACTTC. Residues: CASSLRHGGDAQYF. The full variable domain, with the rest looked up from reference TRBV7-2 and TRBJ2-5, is GAGVSQSPSNKVTEKGKDVELRCDPISGHTALYWYRQSLGQGLEFLIYFQGNSAPDKSGLPSDRFSAERTGGSVSTLTIQRTQQEDSAVYLCASSLRHGGDAQYFGPGTRLLVL.

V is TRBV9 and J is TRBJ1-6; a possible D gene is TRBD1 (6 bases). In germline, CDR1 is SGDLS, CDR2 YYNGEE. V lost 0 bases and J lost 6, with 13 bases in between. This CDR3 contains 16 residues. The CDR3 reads CASSVAGSGVNSPLHF. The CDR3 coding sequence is TGTGCCAGCAGCGTAGCTGGTTCAGGGGTTAATTCACCCCTCCACTTT.

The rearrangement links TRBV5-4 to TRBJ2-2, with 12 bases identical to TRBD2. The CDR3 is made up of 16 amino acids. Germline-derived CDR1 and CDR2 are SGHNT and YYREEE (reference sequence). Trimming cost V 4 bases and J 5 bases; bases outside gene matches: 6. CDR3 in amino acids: CASSPQLAGGTGELFF. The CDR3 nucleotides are TGTGCCAGCAGCCCCCAACTAGCGGGAGGAACCGGGGAGCTGTTTTTT.

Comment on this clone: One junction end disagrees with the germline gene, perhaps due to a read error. The CDR3 bases are TGTGCCAGCAGCTTGGGTTTAGGGGGAAATGTATTC. Translation gives CASSLGLGGNVF. V gene TRBV5-8 combines with J gene TRBJ2-7; the D gene is possibly TRBD1 (6 bases). The germline V gene encodes CDR1 SGHTS and CDR2 YDEGEE. CDR3 length: 12 amino acids.

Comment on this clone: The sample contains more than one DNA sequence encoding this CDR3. The CDR3 sequence: CASSTGTGNQPQHF. CDR3 coding DNA: TGCGCCAGCAGCACCGGGACAGGGAATCAGCCCCAGCATTTT. The chain couples TRBV5-1 to TRBJ1-5, with 9 bases lining up with TRBD1. The J segment lost 4 bases and the V segment lost 4 bases, leaving 3 bases of the junction unmatched. Germline loops: CDR1 SGHRS, CDR2 YFSETQ. The CDR3 is 14 residues long.

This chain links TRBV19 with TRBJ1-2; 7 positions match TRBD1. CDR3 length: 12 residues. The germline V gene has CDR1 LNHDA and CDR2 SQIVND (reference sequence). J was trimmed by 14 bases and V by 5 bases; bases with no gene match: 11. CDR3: CASSAPPQGRTF. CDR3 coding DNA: TGTGCCAGTAGTGCCCCCCCACAGGGGCGAACCTTC.

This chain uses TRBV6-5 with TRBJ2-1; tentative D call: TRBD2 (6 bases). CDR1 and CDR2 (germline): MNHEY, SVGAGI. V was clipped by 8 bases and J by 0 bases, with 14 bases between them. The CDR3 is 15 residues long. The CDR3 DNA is TGTGCCAGCGCCGGAGGGGACTCCTCCTACAATGAGCAGTTCTTC. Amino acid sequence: CASAGGDSSYNEQFF.

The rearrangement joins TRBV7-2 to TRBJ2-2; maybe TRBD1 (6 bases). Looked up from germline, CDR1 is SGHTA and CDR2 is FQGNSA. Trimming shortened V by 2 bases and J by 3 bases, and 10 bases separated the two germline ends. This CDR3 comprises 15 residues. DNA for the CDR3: TGTGCCAGCAGCTTAAATTCAGGGGACACCGGGGAGCTGTTTTTT. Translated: CASSLNSGDTGELFF.

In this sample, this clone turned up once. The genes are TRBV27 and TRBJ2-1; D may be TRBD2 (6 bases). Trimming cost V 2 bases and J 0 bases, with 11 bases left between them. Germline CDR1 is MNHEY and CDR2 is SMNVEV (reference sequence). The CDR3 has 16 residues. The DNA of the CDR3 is TGTGCCAGCAGTTTAATGGCGGGGCTCTCCTACAATGAGCAGTTCTTC. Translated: CASSLMAGLSYNEQFF.

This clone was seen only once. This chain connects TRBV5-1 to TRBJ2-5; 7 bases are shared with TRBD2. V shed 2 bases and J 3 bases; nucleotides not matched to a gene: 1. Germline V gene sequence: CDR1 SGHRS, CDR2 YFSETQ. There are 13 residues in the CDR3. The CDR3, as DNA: TGCGCCAGCAGCTTAGGGAGGGAAGAGACCCAGTACTTC. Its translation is CASSLGREETQYF. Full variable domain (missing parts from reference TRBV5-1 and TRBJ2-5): KAGVTQTPRYLIKTRGQQVTLSCSPISGHRSVSWYQQTPGQGLQFLFEYFSETQRNKGNFPGRFSGRQFSNSRSEMNVSTLELGDSALYLCASSLGREETQYFGPGTRLLVL.

In DNA form, the CDR3 reads TGTGCCAGCAGCTCGGACATGAACACTGAAGCTTTCTTT. It codes for CASSSDMNTEAFF. V gene TRBV7-9 combines with J gene TRBJ1-1; TRBD1 is a possible D gene (5 bases). With 4 bases removed from V and 0 bases from J, the gap between germline ends came to 6 bases. The V gene's germline CDR1 is SEHNR and CDR2 FQNEAQ (reference sequence). CDR3 length equals 13 residues.

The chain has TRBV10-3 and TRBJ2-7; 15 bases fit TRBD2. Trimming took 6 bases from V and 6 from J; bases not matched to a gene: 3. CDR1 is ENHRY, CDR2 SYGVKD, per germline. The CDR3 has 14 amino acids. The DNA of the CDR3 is TGTGCCATCAGGGGACTAGCGGGAGGCGGCGAGCAGTACTTC. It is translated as CAIRGLAGGGEQYF.

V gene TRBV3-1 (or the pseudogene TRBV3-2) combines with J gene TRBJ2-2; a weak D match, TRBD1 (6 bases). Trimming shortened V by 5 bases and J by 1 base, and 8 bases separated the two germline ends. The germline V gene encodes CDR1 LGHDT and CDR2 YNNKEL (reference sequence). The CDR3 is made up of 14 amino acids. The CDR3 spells CASSNRENTGELFF. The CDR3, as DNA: TGTGCCAGCAGCAACAGGGAGAACACCGGGGAGCTGTTTTTT.

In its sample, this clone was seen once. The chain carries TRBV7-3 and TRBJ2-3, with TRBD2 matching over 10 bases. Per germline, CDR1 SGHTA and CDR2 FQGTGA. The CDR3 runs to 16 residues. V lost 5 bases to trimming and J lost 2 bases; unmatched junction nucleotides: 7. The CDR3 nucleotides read TGTGCCAGCAGCCCAAGCGGGGGGGCGATCACAGATACGCAGTATTTT. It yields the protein CASSPSGGAITDTQYF.

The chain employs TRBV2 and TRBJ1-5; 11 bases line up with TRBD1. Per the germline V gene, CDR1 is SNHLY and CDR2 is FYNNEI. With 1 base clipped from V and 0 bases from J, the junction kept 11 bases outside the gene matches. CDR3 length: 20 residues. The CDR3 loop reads CASSEDLDRGPRGSNQPQHF. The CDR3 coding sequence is TGTGCCAGCAGTGAAGATTTGGACAGGGGGCCTCGGGGTAGCAATCAGCCCCAGCATTTT.

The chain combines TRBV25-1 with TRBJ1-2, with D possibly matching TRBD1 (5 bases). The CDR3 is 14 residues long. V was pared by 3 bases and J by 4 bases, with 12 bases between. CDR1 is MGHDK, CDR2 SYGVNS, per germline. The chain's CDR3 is CASSDFLGGYGYTF. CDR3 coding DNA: TGTGCCAGCAGTGATTTTCTCGGGGGCTATGGCTACACCTTC.

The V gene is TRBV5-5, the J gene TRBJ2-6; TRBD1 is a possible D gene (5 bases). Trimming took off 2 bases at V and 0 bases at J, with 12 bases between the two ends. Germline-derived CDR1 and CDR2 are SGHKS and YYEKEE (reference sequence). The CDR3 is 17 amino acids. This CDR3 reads CASSFTQASSGANVLTF. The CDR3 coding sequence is TGTGCCAGCAGCTTTACACAGGCGAGCTCTGGGGCCAACGTCCTGACTTTC. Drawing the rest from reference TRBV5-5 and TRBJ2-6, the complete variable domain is DAGVTQSPTHLIKTRGQQVTLRCSPISGHKSVSWYQQVLGQGPQFIFQYYEKEERGRGNFPDRFSARQFPNYSSELNVNALLLGDSALYLCASSFTQASSGANVLTFGAGSRLTVL.

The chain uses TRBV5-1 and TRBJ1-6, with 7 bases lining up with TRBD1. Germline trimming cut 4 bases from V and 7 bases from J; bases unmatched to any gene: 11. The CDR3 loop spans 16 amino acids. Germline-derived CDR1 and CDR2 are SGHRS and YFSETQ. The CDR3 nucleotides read TGCGCCAGCAGCCTTACCCTGACAGGGTACAATTCACCCCTCCACTTT. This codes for CASSLTLTGYNSPLHF.

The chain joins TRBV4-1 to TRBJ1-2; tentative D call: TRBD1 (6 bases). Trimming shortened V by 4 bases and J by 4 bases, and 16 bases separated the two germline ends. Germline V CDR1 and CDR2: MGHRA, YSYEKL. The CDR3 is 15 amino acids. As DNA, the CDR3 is TGCGCCAGCAGCCCCCCCATGGACAGAAGCTATGGCTACACCTTC. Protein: CASSPPMDRSYGYTF.

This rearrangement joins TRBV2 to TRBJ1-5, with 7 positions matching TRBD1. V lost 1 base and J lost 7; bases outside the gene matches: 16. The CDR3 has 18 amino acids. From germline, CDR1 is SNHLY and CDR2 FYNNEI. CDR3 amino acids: CASSEGVLTGSSRQPQHF. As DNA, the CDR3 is TGTGCCAGCAGTGAAGGGGTGTTGACAGGGTCAAGCAGGCAGCCCCAGCATTTT.

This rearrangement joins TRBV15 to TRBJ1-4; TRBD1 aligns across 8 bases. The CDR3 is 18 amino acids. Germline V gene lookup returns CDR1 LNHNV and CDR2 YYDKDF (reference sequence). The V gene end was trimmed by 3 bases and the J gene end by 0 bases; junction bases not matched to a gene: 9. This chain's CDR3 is CATSSVTGGPATNEKLFF. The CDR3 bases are TGTGCCACCAGCAGCGTAACAGGGGGTCCCGCAACTAATGAAAAACTGTTTTTT.

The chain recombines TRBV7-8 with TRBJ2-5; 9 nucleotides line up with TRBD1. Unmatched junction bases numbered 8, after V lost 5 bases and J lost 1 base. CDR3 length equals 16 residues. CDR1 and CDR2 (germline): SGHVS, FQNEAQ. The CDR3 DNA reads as TGTGCCAGCAGCCAGCGGACAGGGGTAGGCCAAGAGACCCAGTACTTC. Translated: CASSQRTGVGQETQYF.

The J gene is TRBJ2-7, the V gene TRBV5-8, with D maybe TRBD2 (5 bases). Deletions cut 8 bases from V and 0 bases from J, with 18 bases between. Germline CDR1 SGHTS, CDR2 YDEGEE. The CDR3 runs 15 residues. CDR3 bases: TGTGCCAGTAAGATAAGACGGGGAGCCTCCTACGAGCAGTACTTC. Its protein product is CASKIRRGASYEQYF.

The CDR3 region is CAWGRGGYTF. The CDR3 coding sequence is TGTGCCTGGGGCAGAGGAGGCTACACCTTC. The chain couples TRBV30 to TRBJ1-2; the D is unclear. Germline V gene sequence: CDR1 GTSNPN, CDR2 SVGIG (reference sequence). This CDR3 is built from 10 residues. V gave up 5 bases and J gave up 8 bases, with 9 bases separating them.

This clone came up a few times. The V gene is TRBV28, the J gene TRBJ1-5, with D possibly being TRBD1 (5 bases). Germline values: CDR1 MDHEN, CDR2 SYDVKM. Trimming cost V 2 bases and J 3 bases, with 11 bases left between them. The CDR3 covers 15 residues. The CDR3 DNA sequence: TGTGCCAGCAGTTTACTAGACAGCGACAATCAGCCCCAGCATTTT. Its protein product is CASSLLDSDNQPQHF.

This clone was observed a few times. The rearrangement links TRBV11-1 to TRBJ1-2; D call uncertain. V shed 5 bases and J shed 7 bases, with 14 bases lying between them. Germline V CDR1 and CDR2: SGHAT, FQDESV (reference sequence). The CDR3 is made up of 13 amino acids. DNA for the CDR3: TGTGCCAGCAGCGCATCAGGTGTGAGTGGCTACACCTTC. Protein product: CASSASGVSGYTF.